These 3 T cell receptor beta chains share one sample of origin, sequenced in a study of cytomegalovirus exposure and HLA in healthy donors. Vbeta (60) and Jbeta (13) primers were used in the PCR. Data came from immunoSEQ multiplex PCR; TCRdb stores just in-frame clones and leaves some out. In the table there are roughly 100,000 clones, approximately 87% of which are singletons. Sequenced material: PBMCs. These receptors were taken from a man in his forties in good health and CMV-seronegative.

The chain couples TRBV6-5 to TRBJ1-3; D is ambiguous. Trimming took off 4 bases at V and 0 bases at J, with 13 bases between the two ends. Germline V gives CDR1 MNHEY, CDR2 SVGAGI. This CDR3 region has 16 residues. The CDR3 sequence is CASSSSIIYSGNTIYF. The CDR3 coding sequence is TGTGCCAGCAGTTCCTCAATAATATACTCTGGAAACACCATATATTTT.

The rearrangement joins TRBV5-1 to TRBJ1-4; 7 nucleotides match TRBD1. Germline V gene data show CDR1 as SGHRS and CDR2 as YFSETQ. The junction had 3 bases not matched to a gene; V was cut back by 4 bases and J by 0 bases. The CDR3 sequence is 15 residues long. CDR3: CASSLGTATNEKLFF. The DNA of the CDR3 is TGCGCCAGCAGCCTCGGGACAGCAACTAATGAAAAACTGTTTTTT.

This clone has just a few counts. The rearrangement uses TRBV10-3 and TRBJ1-6; 9 bases agree with TRBD1. The V gene end was trimmed by 3 bases and the J gene end by 7 bases; junction bases not matched to a gene: 4. This CDR3 has 15 amino acids. Looked up from germline, CDR1 is ENHRY and CDR2 is SYGVKD. CDR3 in DNA: TGTGCCATCAGTGATGGGGACAGGGCCAATTCACCCCTCCACTTT. As protein: CAISDGDRANSPLHF.